The 18 T cell receptor beta chains in this list originate from one sample, sequenced in a study of T cells after yellow fever vaccination. Using its own MiXCR run on the 5' RACE reads, TCRdb lists one record per CDR3 protein. The sample carries a few hundred thousand distinct CDR3 sequences, about 6.9% recorded once. The specimen was PBMCs, collected approximately 40 days after the first yellow fever vaccination. These receptors were obtained from a man between 18 and 29 years old who received the YFV17D yellow fever vaccine.

The chain combines TRBV27 with TRBJ2-5; 10 bases agree with TRBD2. CDR3 length: 13 amino acids. The junction had 7 bases not matched to a gene; V was cut back by 6 bases and J by 9 bases. The germline V gene has CDR1 MNHEY and CDR2 SMNVEV (reference sequence). The CDR3 protein is CASRSLAGSAQYF. The CDR3 DNA sequence: TGTGCCAGCAGATCACTAGCGGGGTCGGCCCAGTACTTC.

This clonotype came up many times. The chain uses TRBV10-1 and TRBJ2-2; TRBD2 might be the D (6 bases). Germline values: CDR1 WNHNN, CDR2 SYGVQD (reference sequence). This CDR3 has 14 residues. V was pared by 4 bases and J by 7 bases, with 13 bases between. The CDR3 DNA reads TGCGCCAGCAGTGTGGCAGGGCGGGACGGGGAGCTGTTTTTT. Protein sequence: CASSVAGRDGELFF.

There are many counts of this clonotype. The CDR3 loop reads CASSPNGHSPLHF. The CDR3 DNA reads TGTGCCAGCAGCCCCAACGGGCATTCACCCCTCCACTTT. The chain employs TRBV7-2 and TRBJ1-6; D is unclear. This CDR3 contains 13 residues. Between the trimmed V and J ends, which lost 5 bases and 8 bases, there was a span of 10 bases. Germline values: CDR1 SGHTA, CDR2 FQGNSA.

This chain links TRBV6-2 or TRBV6-3 with TRBJ2-7, with TRBD1 as a possible D gene (6 bases). Between the trimmed V and J ends, which lost 6 bases and 0 bases, there was a span of 18 bases. In germline, CDR1 is MNHEY, CDR2 SVGEGT. CDR3 length: 16 amino acids. The CDR3 loop reads CASSSRDTLGSYEQYV. Written as DNA, the CDR3 is TGTGCCAGCAGCAGCCGGGACACACTAGGCTCCTACGAGCAGTACGTC.

This chain connects TRBV20-1 to TRBJ1-2; D is possibly TRBD1 (6 bases). This CDR3 is 13 amino acids long. Trimming left V 6 bases short and J 4 bases short, with 15 bases between. Looked up from germline, CDR1 is DFQATT and CDR2 is SNEGSKA (reference sequence). CDR3 sequence reads: CSAPGGAGYGYTF. For the CDR3, the DNA is TGCAGTGCCCCGGGGGGCGCGGGCTATGGCTACACCTTC.

This clonotype has ten or more counts. The chain recombines TRBV7-4 with TRBJ1-5, with 7 bases that match TRBD1. V gave up 7 bases and J gave up 2 bases; unmatched junction bases: 8. The germline V gene encodes CDR1 SGHVT and CDR2 SQSDAQ. CDR3 length: 15 residues. The CDR3 reads CASTPDRDCNQPQHF. The CDR3 DNA is TGTGCCAGCACCCCAGACAGGGATTGCAATCAGCCCCAGCATTTT.

This clonotype was counted at least ten times. This chain links TRBV12-3 or TRBV12-4 with TRBJ1-5; maybe TRBD1 (5 bases). Trimming pared 7 bases from V and 2 bases from J, leaving 27 bases between. CDR3 length equals 19 residues. CDR3 coding DNA: TGTGCCAGCACCGATCCCGCTGCAGGGTACACATCAGGCAATCAGCCCCAGCATTTT. It translates to CASTDPAAGYTSGNQPQHF.

There are a few counts of this clonotype. The chain is built from TRBV18 and TRBJ2-7; D might be TRBD1 (5 bases). This CDR3 contains 11 residues. The germline gives CDR1 KGHSH, CDR2 LQKENI. Trimming left V 6 bases short and J 4 bases short, with 7 bases between. CDR3 DNA: TGTGCCAGCTCTCAGGGATACGAGCAGTACGTC. This codes for CASSQGYEQYV.

This clonotype was counted at least ten times. The CDR3 spells CASSEISPPGDTQYF. CDR3 sequence (DNA): TGTGCCAGCAGTGAAATTTCGCCCCCCGGGGATACGCAGTATTTT. V and J are TRBV25-1 and TRBJ2-3; D is ambiguous. Germline V gene sequence: CDR1 MGHDK, CDR2 SYGVNS. This CDR3 has 15 residues. Trimming took 2 bases from V and 6 from J, leaving 15 bases between them.

This clonotype was found many times. The chain uses TRBV29-1 and TRBJ2-1; TRBD2 is a possible D gene (5 bases). V shed 3 bases and J shed 9 bases, with 12 bases lying between them. The germline gives CDR1 SQVTM, CDR2 ANQGSEA. The CDR3 is 12 residues long. CDR3 in amino acids: CSVERLAVEQFF. The CDR3 region has the DNA TGCAGCGTTGAGCGGCTAGCTGTTGAGCAGTTCTTC.

This clonotype was detected ten times or more. This CDR3 is CASSGPGTKSGTDTQYF. The DNA of the CDR3 is TGTGCCAGCAGTGGACCCGGGACTAAGTCGGGCACAGATACGCAGTATTTT. The chain is built from TRBV6-1 and TRBJ2-3; 7 nucleotides align to TRBD2. Germline values: CDR1 MNHNS, CDR2 SASEGT. The CDR3 totals 17 residues. The ends lost 4 bases at V and 1 base at J; junction bases unmatched: 11.

The chain carries TRBV7-9 and TRBJ1-1; no firm D call. The CDR3 has 13 amino acids. V was shortened by 4 bases and J by 4 bases, with 10 bases between the two germline ends. Germline-derived CDR1 and CDR2 are SEHNR and FQNEAQ (reference sequence). DNA of the CDR3: TGTGCCAGCAGCTCTACTGCCTCCACTGAAGCTTTCTTT. Amino acid sequence: CASSSTASTEAFF.

This clonotype has more than one count but fewer than ten. V is TRBV5-4 and J is TRBJ2-7; TRBD1 agrees at 7 bases. The length of the CDR3 is 14 residues. Losses at the gene ends were 0 bases for V and 5 bases for J; bases not matched to a gene: 5. Germline V gene data show CDR1 as SGHNT and CDR2 as YYREEE (reference sequence). The CDR3 here is CASSLGQGIHEQYV. CDR3 DNA sequence: TGTGCCAGCAGCTTGGGACAGGGAATTCACGAGCAGTACGTC.

This clonotype was seen a few times. V and J are TRBV20-1 and TRBJ2-2; the D is unclear. Germline CDR1 and CDR2: DFQATT and SNEGSKA (reference sequence). This CDR3 has 12 residues. Trimming removed 0 bases at V and 6 bases at J, with 5 bases between. CDR3 DNA sequence: TGCAGTGCTAGAGACCCGGCCGGGGAGCTGTTTTTT. It codes for CSARDPAGELFF.

Many counts were recorded for this clonotype. The chain uses TRBV5-4 and TRBJ1-6; D is unresolved. V gave up 1 base and J gave up 7 bases, with 3 bases separating them. Germline loops: CDR1 SGHNT, CDR2 YYREEE (reference sequence). This CDR3 comprises 12 residues. CDR3 in DNA: TGTGCCAGCAGCTTGAGGAATTCACCCCTCCACTTT. Translating it yields CASSLRNSPLHF.

In this sample, this clonotype turned up a few times. CDR3 region: CAISDPAGGGATGELFF. DNA of the CDR3: TGTGCCATCAGTGACCCCGCGGGAGGGGGCGCCACCGGGGAGCTGTTTTTT. V usage is TRBV10-3 and J usage is TRBJ2-2, with 9 bases aligning to TRBD2. The V gene end was trimmed by 3 bases and the J gene end by 4 bases; junction bases not matched to a gene: 9. The length of the CDR3 is 17 residues. CDR1 ENHRY and CDR2 SYGVKD come from the germline V gene.

Worth noting for this clonotype: At one boundary the junction diverges from the germline segment, which might be a read error. V and J are TRBV27 and TRBJ1-1, with no clear D. CDR1 is MNHEY and CDR2 is SMNVEV in the germline V gene (reference sequence). The CDR3 runs to 15 residues. The CDR3 nucleotides read TGTGCCATCAGTTTAATGTCGGCCGCGAACACTGAAGCTTTCTTT. The encoded protein is CAISLMSAANTEAFF.

The J gene is TRBJ2-3, the V gene TRBV6-1, with 10 bases matching TRBD1. Germline V gene data show CDR1 as MNHNS and CDR2 as SASEGT. V shed 6 bases, J shed 1 base, and the junction held 10 bases outside the gene matches. CDR3 length: 17 residues. CDR3 nucleotides: TGTGCCAGCAGGGTCGGGACAGGGGTCAGGCGCACAGATACGCAGTATTTT. Translation: CASRVGTGVRRTDTQYF.